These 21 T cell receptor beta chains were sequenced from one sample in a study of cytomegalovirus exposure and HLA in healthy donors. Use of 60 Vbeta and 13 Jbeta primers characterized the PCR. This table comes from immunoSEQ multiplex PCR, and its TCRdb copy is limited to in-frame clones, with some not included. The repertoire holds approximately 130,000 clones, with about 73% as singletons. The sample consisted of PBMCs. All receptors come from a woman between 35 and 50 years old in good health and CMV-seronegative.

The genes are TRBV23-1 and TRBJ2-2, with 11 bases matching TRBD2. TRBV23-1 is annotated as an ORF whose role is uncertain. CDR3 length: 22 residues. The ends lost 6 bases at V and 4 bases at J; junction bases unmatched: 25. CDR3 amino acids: CASRHSGRAPGFSPYLTGELFF. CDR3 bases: TGCGCCAGCAGGCATAGCGGGAGGGCCCCCGGTTTTTCCCCGTATCTCACCGGGGAGCTGTTTTTT.

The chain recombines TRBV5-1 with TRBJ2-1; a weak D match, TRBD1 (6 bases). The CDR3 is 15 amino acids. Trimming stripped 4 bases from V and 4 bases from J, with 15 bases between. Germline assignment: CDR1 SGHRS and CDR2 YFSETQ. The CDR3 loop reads CASSQRGRGYNEQFF. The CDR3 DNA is TGCGCCAGCAGCCAGAGAGGCAGGGGTTACAATGAGCAGTTCTTC. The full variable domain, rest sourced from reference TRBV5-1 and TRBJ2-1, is KAGVTQTPRYLIKTRGQQVTLSCSPISGHRSVSWYQQTPGQGLQFLFEYFSETQRNKGNFPGRFSGRQFSNSRSEMNVSTLELGDSALYLCASSQRGRGYNEQFFGPGTRLTVL.

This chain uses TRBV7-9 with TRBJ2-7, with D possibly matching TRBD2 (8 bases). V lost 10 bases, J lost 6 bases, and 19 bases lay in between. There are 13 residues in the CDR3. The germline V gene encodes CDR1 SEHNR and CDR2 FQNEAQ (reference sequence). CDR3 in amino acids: CATREGAGGEQYF. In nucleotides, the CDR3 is TGTGCCACCCGGGAGGGGGCGGGAGGCGAGCAGTACTTC.

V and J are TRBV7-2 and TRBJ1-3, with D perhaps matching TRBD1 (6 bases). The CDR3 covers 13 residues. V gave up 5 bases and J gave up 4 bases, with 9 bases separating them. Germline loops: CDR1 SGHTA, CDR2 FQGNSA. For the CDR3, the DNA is TGTGCCAGCAGCCCAGGACAGGGAAACACCATATATTTT. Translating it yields CASSPGQGNTIYF.

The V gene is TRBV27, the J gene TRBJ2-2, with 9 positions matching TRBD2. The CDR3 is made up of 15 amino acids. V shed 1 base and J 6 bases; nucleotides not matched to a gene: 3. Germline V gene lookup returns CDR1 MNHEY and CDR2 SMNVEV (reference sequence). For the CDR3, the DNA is TGTGCCAGCAGTTTATTAGCGGGAGACCCCGGGGAGCTGTTTTTT. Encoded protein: CASSLLAGDPGELFF.

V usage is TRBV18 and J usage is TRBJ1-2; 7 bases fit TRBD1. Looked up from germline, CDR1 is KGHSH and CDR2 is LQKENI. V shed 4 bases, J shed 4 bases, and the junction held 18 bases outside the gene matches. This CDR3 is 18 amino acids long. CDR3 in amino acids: CASSQNYVGDRGRYGYTF. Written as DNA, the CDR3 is TGTGCCAGCTCACAGAACTACGTTGGGGACAGAGGACGCTATGGCTACACCTTC. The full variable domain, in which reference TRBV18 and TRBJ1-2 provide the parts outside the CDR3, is NAGVMQNPRHLVRRRGQEARLRCSPMKGHSHVYWYRQLPEEGLKFMVYLQKENIIDESGMPKERFSAEFPKEGPSILRIQQVVRGDSAAYFCASSQNYVGDRGRYGYTFGSGTRLTVV.

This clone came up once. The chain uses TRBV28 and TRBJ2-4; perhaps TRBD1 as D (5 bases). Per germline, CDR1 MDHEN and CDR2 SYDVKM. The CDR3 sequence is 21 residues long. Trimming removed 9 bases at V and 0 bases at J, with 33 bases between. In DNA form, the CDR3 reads TGTGCCAGACCCAGGGAACTAAGGGATTTGATTTTCCGACTAGCCAAAAACATTCAGTACTTC. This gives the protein CARPRELRDLIFRLAKNIQYF.

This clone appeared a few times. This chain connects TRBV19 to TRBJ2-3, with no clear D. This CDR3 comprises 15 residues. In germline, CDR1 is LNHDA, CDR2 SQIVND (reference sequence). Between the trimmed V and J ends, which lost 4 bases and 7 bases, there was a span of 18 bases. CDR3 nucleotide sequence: TGTGCCAGTAGTAGCCCCAGTGCCGTGTTGAATACGCAGTATTTT. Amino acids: CASSSPSAVLNTQYF.

CDR3: CASSPGQWDYQETQYF. The CDR3 DNA is TGCGCCAGCAGCCCAGGACAGTGGGATTACCAAGAGACCCAGTACTTC. V and J are TRBV5-1 and TRBJ2-5; the D gene is possibly TRBD1 (6 bases). CDR1 is SGHRS, CDR2 YFSETQ, per germline. The CDR3 totals 16 residues. Deletions cut 4 bases from V and 0 bases from J, with 16 bases between.

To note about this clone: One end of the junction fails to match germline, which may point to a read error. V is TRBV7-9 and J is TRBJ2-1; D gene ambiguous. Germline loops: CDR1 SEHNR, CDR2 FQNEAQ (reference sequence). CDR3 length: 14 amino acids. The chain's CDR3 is CSSSFSLVRNEQFF. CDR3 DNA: TGTTCCAGCAGCTTTTCCCTAGTGAGGAATGAGCAGTTCTTC.

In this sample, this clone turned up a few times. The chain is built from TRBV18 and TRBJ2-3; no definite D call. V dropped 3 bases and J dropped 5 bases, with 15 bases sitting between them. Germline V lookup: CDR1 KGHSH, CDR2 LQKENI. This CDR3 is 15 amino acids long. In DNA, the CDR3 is TGTGCCAGCTCACCTGAGGCTAGAACGCAAGATACGCAGTATTTT. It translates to CASSPEARTQDTQYF.

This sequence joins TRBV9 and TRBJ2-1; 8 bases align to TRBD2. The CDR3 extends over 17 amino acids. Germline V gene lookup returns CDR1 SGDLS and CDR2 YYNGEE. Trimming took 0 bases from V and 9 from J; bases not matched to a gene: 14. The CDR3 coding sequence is TGTGCCAGCAGCGTAGCTCCAGCGGGAGAGTGGGTGATTGAGCAGTTCTTC. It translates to CASSVAPAGEWVIEQFF.

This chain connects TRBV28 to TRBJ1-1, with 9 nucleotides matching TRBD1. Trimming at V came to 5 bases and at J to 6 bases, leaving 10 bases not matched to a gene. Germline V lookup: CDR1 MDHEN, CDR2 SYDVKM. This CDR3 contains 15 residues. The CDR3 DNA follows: TGTGCCAGCAGTGTTGAACAGGGGGCCCCCCCTGAAGCTTTCTTT. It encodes CASSVEQGAPPEAFF.

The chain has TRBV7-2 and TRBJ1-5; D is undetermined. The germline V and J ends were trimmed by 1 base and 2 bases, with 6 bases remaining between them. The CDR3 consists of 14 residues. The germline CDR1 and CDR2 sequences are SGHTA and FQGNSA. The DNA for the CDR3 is TGTGCCAGCAGCTTAGGTCCGGGCAATCAGCCCCAGCATTTT. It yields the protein CASSLGPGNQPQHF.

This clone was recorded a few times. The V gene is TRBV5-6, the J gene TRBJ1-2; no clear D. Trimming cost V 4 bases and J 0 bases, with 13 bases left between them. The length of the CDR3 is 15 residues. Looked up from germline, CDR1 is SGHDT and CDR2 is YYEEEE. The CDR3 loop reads CASSLRVFTNYGYTF. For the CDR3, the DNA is TGTGCCAGCAGCCTTCGGGTCTTCACTAACTATGGCTACACCTTC. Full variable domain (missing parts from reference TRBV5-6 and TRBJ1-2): DAGVTQSPTHLIKTRGQQVTLRCSPKSGHDTVSWYQQALGQGPQFIFQYYEEEERQRGNFPDRFSGHQFPNYSSELNVNALLLGDSALYLCASSLRVFTNYGYTFGSGTRLTVV.

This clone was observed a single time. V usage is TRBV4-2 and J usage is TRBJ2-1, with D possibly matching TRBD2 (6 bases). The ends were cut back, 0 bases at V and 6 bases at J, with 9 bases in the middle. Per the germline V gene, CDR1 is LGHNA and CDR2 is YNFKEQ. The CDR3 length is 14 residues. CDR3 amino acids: CASSQELAINEQFF. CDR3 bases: TGTGCCAGCAGCCAAGAACTAGCTATCAATGAGCAGTTCTTC.

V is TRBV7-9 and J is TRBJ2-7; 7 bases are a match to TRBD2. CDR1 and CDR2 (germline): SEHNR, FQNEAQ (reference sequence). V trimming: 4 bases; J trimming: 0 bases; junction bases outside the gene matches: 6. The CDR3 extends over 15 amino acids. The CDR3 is CASSSSGISSYEQYF. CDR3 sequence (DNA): TGTGCCAGCAGCTCAAGCGGGATTAGCTCCTACGAGCAGTACTTC.

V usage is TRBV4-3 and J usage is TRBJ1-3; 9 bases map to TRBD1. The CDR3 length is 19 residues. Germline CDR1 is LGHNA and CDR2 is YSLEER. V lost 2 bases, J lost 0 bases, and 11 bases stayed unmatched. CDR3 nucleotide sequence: TGCGCCAGCAGCCAACTTGGGACAGGGCTTTTTCTCTCTGGAAACACCATATATTTT. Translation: CASSQLGTGLFLSGNTIYF.

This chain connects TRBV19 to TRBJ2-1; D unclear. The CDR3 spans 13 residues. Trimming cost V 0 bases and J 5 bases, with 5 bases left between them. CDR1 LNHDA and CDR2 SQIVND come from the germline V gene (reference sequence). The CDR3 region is CASSIDLHNEQFF. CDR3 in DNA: TGTGCCAGTAGTATAGATCTCCACAATGAGCAGTTCTTC.

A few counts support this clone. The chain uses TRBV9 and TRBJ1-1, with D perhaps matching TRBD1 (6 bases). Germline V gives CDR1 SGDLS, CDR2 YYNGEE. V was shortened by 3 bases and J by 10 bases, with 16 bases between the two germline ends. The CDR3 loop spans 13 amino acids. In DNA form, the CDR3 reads TGTGCCAGCAGCGGGCGTCTACAGGGTCGAGCTTTCTTT. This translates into CASSGRLQGRAFF.

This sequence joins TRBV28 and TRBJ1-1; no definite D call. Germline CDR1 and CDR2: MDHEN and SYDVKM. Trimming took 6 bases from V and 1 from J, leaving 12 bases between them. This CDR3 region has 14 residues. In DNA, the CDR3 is TGTGCCAGCAGATTAGGAGGGAGGAACACTGAAGCTTTCTTT. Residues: CASRLGGRNTEAFF.